This record concerns one T cell receptor beta chain sequence. What it recognizes is unknown. These data are taken from a study of PD-1 blockade in classical Hodgkin lymphoma. Findings and caveats of the study: CD4+ TCR diversity, unlike CD8+, rose significantly by C4D1. Newly diagnosed patients and complete responders had comparable diversity at baseline. Exclusion removed patients who began nivolumab under 1 year after ASCT.

The germline V and J ends were trimmed by 8 bases and 3 bases, with 22 bases remaining between them. The germline V gene encodes CDR1 MNHEY and CDR2 SMNVEV (reference sequence). The CDR3 covers 16 residues. Brentuximab vedotin exposure varied among the patients, all of whom had relapsed after autologous stem cell transplantation. Only in-frame clones appear in the TCRdb table, and some are missing; sequencing was by immunoSEQ multiplex PCR. The sample has about 41,000 clones, over 60% seen once. The sequence came from a human donor with classical Hodgkin lymphoma. The input for sequencing was peripheral blood mononuclear cells (PBMCs), taken at baseline. The rearrangement uses TRBV27 and TRBJ1-1; D gene ambiguous. The CDR3 DNA reads TGTGCCAGCCTCCCGGAGGGTTCGGCGTGGTACACTGAAGCTTTCTTT. It yields the protein CASLPEGSAWYTEAFF.